Listed here are 14 T cell receptor beta chains from one sample, sequenced in a study of PD-1 blockade in classical Hodgkin lymphoma (dated by TCRdb to 2020 to 2021). The time point label, as the study defines it: cycle 4 day 1 (C4D1), after five to seven weeks of nivolumab. Every trial patient had relapsed after autologous stem cell transplantation, and cohorts A, B and C differed in prior brentuximab vedotin exposure. The library was generated by the immunoSEQ multiplex PCR assay. As stored in TCRdb, this immuneACCESS dataset retains in-frame rearrangements with V and J assigned. A fraction of the clones does not appear; measured against another copy, unresolved V genes explain less than half of the discrepancy, and the remainder lacks a known reason. The sample table lists some 100,000 clones, roughly 91% of them with a count of one. Of the sample, just under 2% falls within the top ten clones.

This specimen consisted of peripheral blood mononuclear cells (PBMCs), obtained before the fourth cycle of nivolumab. The receptors stem from a human donor with classical Hodgkin lymphoma.

V usage is TRBV5-1 and J usage is TRBJ1-2; no clear D gene. The germline V gene encodes CDR1 SGHRS and CDR2 YFSETQ. CDR3 length: 17 residues. V dropped 0 bases and J dropped 2 bases, with 17 bases sitting between them. The DNA of the CDR3 is TGCGCCAGCAGCTTGGACGCAAGGTACAGAGGAAACTATGGCTACACCTTC. Protein: CASSLDARYRGNYGYTF.

The V and J genes are TRBV27 and TRBJ2-7, with D perhaps given as TRBD1 or TRBD2 (5 bases each). There are 14 residues in the CDR3. Trimming left V 3 bases short and J 0 bases short, with 9 bases between. Germline V gene sequence: CDR1 MNHEY, CDR2 SMNVEV (reference sequence). CDR3 region: CASSFGGISYEQYF. DNA of the CDR3: TGTGCCAGCAGTTTTGGGGGTATCTCCTACGAGCAGTACTTC.

The chain joins TRBV28 to TRBJ2-1; TRBD2 aligns across 8 bases. With V trimmed by 1 base and J by 3 bases, 14 bases remained unmatched. Germline V gene lookup returns CDR1 MDHEN and CDR2 SYDVKM. The CDR3 extends over 19 amino acids. CDR3 sequence: CASSLSALAARVSYNEQFF. CDR3 DNA sequence: TGTGCCAGCAGTTTATCGGCACTAGCGGCCCGGGTGAGCTACAATGAGCAGTTCTTC.

The chain has TRBV27 and TRBJ2-3; no clear D gene. Germline CDR1 and CDR2: MNHEY and SMNVEV (reference sequence). This CDR3 is 13 amino acids long. Trimming removed 5 bases at V and 1 base at J, with 7 bases between. Here the CDR3 reads CASSIMGTDTQYF. The CDR3 nucleotides read TGTGCCAGCAGTATAATGGGCACAGATACGCAGTATTTT.

The chain employs TRBV27 and TRBJ2-1, with D perhaps matching TRBD2 (5 bases). Trimming took off 6 bases at V and 1 base at J, with 13 bases between the two ends. The CDR3 contains 15 residues. Germline V CDR1 and CDR2: MNHEY, SMNVEV (reference sequence). This CDR3 reads CASRSGLASYNEQFF. The CDR3 region has the DNA TGTGCCAGCAGGAGTGGGCTAGCTTCCTACAATGAGCAGTTCTTC.

The chain carries TRBV15 and TRBJ2-1; D unresolved. CDR3 size: 13 residues. Germline loops: CDR1 LNHNV, CDR2 YYDKDF (reference sequence). V lost 5 bases to trimming and J lost 4 bases, with 9 bases between them. CDR3 sequence: CATSLRSYNEQFF. CDR3 bases: TGTGCCACCAGCTTGAGGAGTTACAATGAGCAGTTCTTC.

This chain connects TRBV25-1 to TRBJ1-1, with D possibly matching TRBD1 (6 bases). Germline V gene sequence: CDR1 MGHDK, CDR2 SYGVNS. Trimming cost V 7 bases and J 4 bases, with 13 bases left between them. The CDR3 runs 13 residues. The CDR3 loop reads CASIRGAGTEAFF. In DNA form, the CDR3 reads TGTGCCAGCATTCGGGGGGCGGGCACTGAAGCTTTCTTT.

Written as DNA, the CDR3 is TGTGCCAGCAGTACCAGGACTAGCGGGTGGACAGATACGCAGTATTTT. Amino acids: CASSTRTSGWTDTQYF. The chain carries TRBV27 and TRBJ2-3, with 11 bases identical to TRBD2. The CDR3 covers 16 residues. J gave up 3 bases and V 5 bases, and 7 bases lay outside the gene matches. CDR1 is MNHEY, CDR2 SMNVEV, per germline (reference sequence).

This sequence joins TRBV27 and TRBJ2-2; tentative D call: TRBD2 (5 bases). CDR1 and CDR2 from the germline V gene are MNHEY and SMNVEV (reference sequence). V shed 3 bases and J shed 3 bases, with 8 bases lying between them. The CDR3 loop spans 14 amino acids. This CDR3 is CASSFRTYTGELFF. The DNA for the CDR3 is TGTGCCAGCAGTTTTCGGACTTACACCGGGGAGCTGTTTTTT.

The table lists this clone with a count of one. The rearrangement uses TRBV6-1 and TRBJ2-7, with D possibly matching TRBD1 (6 bases). Germline-derived CDR1 and CDR2 are MNHNS and SASEGT. V was pared by 2 bases and J by 5 bases, with 25 bases between. The CDR3 covers 18 residues. The CDR3 DNA reads as TGTGCCAGCAGTGAAAGGGGGACATCCTCCGGTTTAACCGACGAGCAGTACTTC. The encoded protein is CASSERGTSSGLTDEQYF.

This clone was counted only a few times. V gene TRBV6-4 combines with J gene TRBJ2-3; 13 nucleotides agree with TRBD2. Germline CDR1 reads MRHNA; CDR2 reads SNTAGT. This CDR3 is built from 17 residues. The J segment lost 2 bases and the V segment lost 3 bases, leaving 5 bases of the junction unmatched. This chain's CDR3 is CASSESGTSGATDTQYF. As DNA, the CDR3 is TGTGCCAGCAGTGAGTCGGGGACTAGCGGGGCCACAGATACGCAGTATTTT.

J is TRBJ1-2 and V is TRBV7-9; 7 nucleotides align to TRBD1. This CDR3 comprises 15 residues. The ends lost 5 bases at V and 6 bases at J; junction bases unmatched: 12. The germline CDR1 and CDR2 sequences are SEHNR and FQNEAQ (reference sequence). The CDR3 here is CASSGTYWTGHGYTF. CDR3 in DNA: TGTGCCAGCAGCGGAACCTATTGGACAGGACATGGCTACACCTTC. Using reference TRBV7-9 and TRBJ1-2 for the parts outside the CDR3, the full variable domain is DTGVSQNPRHKITKRGQNVTFRCDPISEHNRLYWYRQTLGQGPEFLTYFQNEAQLEKSRLLSDRFSAERPKGSFSTLEIQRTEQGDSAMYLCASSGTYWTGHGYTFGSGTRLTVV.

J is TRBJ1-2 and V is TRBV30; maybe TRBD1 (5 bases). The CDR3 totals 11 residues. Per the germline V gene, CDR1 is GTSNPN and CDR2 is SVGIG (reference sequence). V gave up 8 bases and J gave up 8 bases, with 15 bases separating them. The CDR3 here is CAGIEGTGYTF. The CDR3 DNA reads TGTGCCGGCATAGAGGGGACGGGCTACACCTTC.

A word on this clone: The junction departs from germline at one end; a sequencing error may be responsible. V gene TRBV6-1 combines with J gene TRBJ2-7; TRBD2 matches 7 bases. The CDR3 contains 14 residues. Germline CDR1 MNHNS, CDR2 SASEGT. This CDR3 reads CASNEIGDGREQYF. In nucleotides, the CDR3 is TGTGCCAGCAATGAAATCGGGGACGGGAGGGAGCAGTACTTC.